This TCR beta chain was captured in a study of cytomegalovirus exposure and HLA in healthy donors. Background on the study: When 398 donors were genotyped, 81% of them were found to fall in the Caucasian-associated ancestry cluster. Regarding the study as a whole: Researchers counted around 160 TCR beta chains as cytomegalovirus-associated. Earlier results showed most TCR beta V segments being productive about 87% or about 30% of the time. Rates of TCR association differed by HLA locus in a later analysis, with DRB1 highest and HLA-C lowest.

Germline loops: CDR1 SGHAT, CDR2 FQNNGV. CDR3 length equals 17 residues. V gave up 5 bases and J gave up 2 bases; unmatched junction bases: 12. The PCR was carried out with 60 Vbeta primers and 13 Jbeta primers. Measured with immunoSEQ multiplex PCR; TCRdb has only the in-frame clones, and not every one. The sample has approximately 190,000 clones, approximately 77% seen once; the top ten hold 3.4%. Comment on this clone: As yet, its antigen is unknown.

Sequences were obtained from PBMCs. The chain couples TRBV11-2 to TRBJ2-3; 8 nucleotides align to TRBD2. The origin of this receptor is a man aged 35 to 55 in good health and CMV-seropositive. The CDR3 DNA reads TGTGCCAGCAGCACACGGGGGGGTAGCGGCTTCACAGATACGCAGTATTTT. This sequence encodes CASSTRGGSGFTDTQYF.